Listed here are 13 T cell receptor beta chains from one sample, sequenced in a study of response to subunit inactivated influenza vaccine. MiXCR, applied by TCRdb to the RT-PCR reads, yields one record per CDR3 protein. The repertoire has some 200,000 distinct CDR3 sequences, more than 10% of them found once; the top ten carry 29%. This same sample was also taken into another study, of T cells expressing NK-cell markers. That source reports: The cDNA for TCR beta came from 5'RACE template switching with UMIs.

The specimen was CD8+ T cells sorted from PBMCs, collected about 12 days after vaccination. These receptors were taken from a man in his fifties or sixties who received an inactivated influenza vaccine.

The sample holds many counts of this clonotype. The rearrangement uses TRBV6-5 and TRBJ2-7, with D perhaps matching TRBD1 or TRBD2 (5 bases each). Germline-derived CDR1 and CDR2 are MNHEY and SVGAGI. The CDR3 consists of 14 residues. Trimming cost V 6 bases and J 2 bases, with 14 bases left between them. In DNA form, the CDR3 reads TGTGCCAGCAGCTCCGCCGGGACGCCCTACGAGCAGTACTTC. Its protein product is CASSSAGTPYEQYF.

The chain uses TRBV28 and TRBJ2-7, with D possibly being TRBD2 (5 bases). Per the germline V gene, CDR1 is MDHEN and CDR2 is SYDVKM. Trimming left V 3 bases short and J 3 bases short, with 12 bases between. The CDR3 has 14 amino acids. CDR3 sequence reads: CASSFELGVYEQYF. CDR3 coding DNA: TGTGCCAGCAGTTTTGAACTAGGCGTCTACGAGCAGTACTTC.

This clonotype was seen many times. The chain combines TRBV4-3 with TRBJ2-7; D is undetermined. This CDR3 spans 15 amino acids. Looked up from germline, CDR1 is LGHNA and CDR2 is YSLEER. Trimming left V 4 bases short and J 0 bases short, with 13 bases between. DNA for the CDR3: TGCGCCAGCAGCCTAGAAGATAGGAGCTCCTACGAGCAGTACTTC. It yields the protein CASSLEDRSSYEQYF.

This clonotype was counted ten times or more. The chain joins TRBV12-3 or TRBV12-4 to TRBJ2-5; TRBD2 is a possible D gene (6 bases). Trimming shortened V by 7 bases and J by 2 bases, and 17 bases separated the two germline ends. The CDR3 runs 15 residues. The CDR3: CASTEAGALQETQYF. The CDR3 coding sequence is TGTGCCAGCACCGAAGCGGGCGCCTTACAAGAGACCCAGTACTTC.

This clonotype was counted ten times or more. This sequence joins TRBV11-2 and TRBJ2-5; the D is unclear. V was shortened by 2 bases and J by 2 bases, with 12 bases between the two germline ends. The germline V gene encodes CDR1 SGHAT and CDR2 FQNNGV. The CDR3 consists of 15 residues. CDR3 protein: CASSLWYSQQETQYF. In DNA form, the CDR3 reads TGTGCCAGCAGCTTATGGTACAGTCAACAAGAGACCCAGTACTTC.

This clonotype occurred many times. The chain joins TRBV11-2 to TRBJ1-2; 8 bases match TRBD1. CDR1 and CDR2 from the germline V gene are SGHAT and FQNNGV. CDR3 length: 15 amino acids. J was trimmed by 7 bases and V by 0 bases; bases with no gene match: 7. CDR3 region: CASSLEQGGYLGYTF. CDR3 bases: TGTGCCAGCAGCTTAGAACAGGGGGGTTACCTTGGCTACACCTTC.

The chain is built from TRBV20-1 and TRBJ2-3; 10 bases agree with TRBD1. Germline CDR1 reads DFQATT; CDR2 reads SNEGSKA (reference sequence). The V and J ends lost 0 bases and 3 bases, in that order; junction bases with no gene match: 3. CDR3 length: 15 residues. Here the CDR3 DNA reads TGCAGTGCTAGAGAGGGGACAGGGGTAACAGATACGCAGTATTTT. Translated, it gives CSAREGTGVTDTQYF.

The chain carries TRBV6-1 and TRBJ2-2; 7 positions agree with TRBD1. Germline V lookup: CDR1 MNHNS, CDR2 SASEGT. This CDR3 has 14 residues. Trimming cost V 6 bases and J 5 bases; bases outside gene matches: 6. The CDR3 bases are TGTGCCAGCAGACAGGGGCTGGGAACCGGGGAGCTGTTTTTT. Amino acid sequence: CASRQGLGTGELFF.

The rearrangement joins TRBV12-3 or TRBV12-4 to TRBJ2-5, with TRBD2 identical over 10 bases. V was pared by 5 bases and J by 2 bases, with 2 bases of the junction left unmatched. CDR3 length: 14 amino acids. DNA for the CDR3: TGTGCCAGCAGTGAAGCGGGGGGGCAAGAGACCCAGTACTTC. Translating it yields CASSEAGGQETQYF.

This clonotype was seen many times. The chain is built from TRBV27 and TRBJ2-1; tentatively, D is TRBD2 (6 bases). The CDR3 runs 16 residues. Trimming cost V 2 bases and J 4 bases, with 15 bases left between them. CDR1 MNHEY and CDR2 SMNVEV come from the germline V gene (reference sequence). In DNA form, the CDR3 reads TGTGCCAGCAGTTTACTTGAGACTAGGATATACAATGAGCAGTTCTTC. Translated, it gives CASSLLETRIYNEQFF.

The table lists this clonotype with many counts. V usage is TRBV27 and J usage is TRBJ2-5; D possibly corresponds to TRBD2 (6 bases). The length of the CDR3 is 14 residues. Per germline, CDR1 MNHEY and CDR2 SMNVEV (reference sequence). V dropped 3 bases and J dropped 5 bases, with 13 bases sitting between them. The CDR3 spells CASSFLGEVETQYF. CDR3 sequence (DNA): TGTGCCAGCAGTTTCTTGGGGGAGGTTGAGACCCAGTACTTC.

V gene TRBV4-3 combines with J gene TRBJ2-7, with D unclear. The CDR3 consists of 16 residues. V was pared by 1 base and J by 0 bases, with 13 bases between. Germline CDR1 LGHNA, CDR2 YSLEER. CDR3 in amino acids: CASSQVAGAPSYEQYF. The CDR3 DNA reads as TGCGCCAGCAGCCAAGTTGCCGGTGCCCCCTCCTACGAGCAGTACTTC.

This clonotype was seen more than once but under ten times. This chain connects TRBV12-3 or TRBV12-4 to TRBJ2-7, with D possibly TRBD2 on 6 matching bases. The CDR3 length is 14 residues. Trimming took 3 bases from V and 4 from J, leaving 13 bases between them. CDR3 nucleotide sequence: TGTGCCAGCAGTTTGCGGCGGGACCTTTACGAGCAGTACTTC. Amino acid sequence: CASSLRRDLYEQYF.